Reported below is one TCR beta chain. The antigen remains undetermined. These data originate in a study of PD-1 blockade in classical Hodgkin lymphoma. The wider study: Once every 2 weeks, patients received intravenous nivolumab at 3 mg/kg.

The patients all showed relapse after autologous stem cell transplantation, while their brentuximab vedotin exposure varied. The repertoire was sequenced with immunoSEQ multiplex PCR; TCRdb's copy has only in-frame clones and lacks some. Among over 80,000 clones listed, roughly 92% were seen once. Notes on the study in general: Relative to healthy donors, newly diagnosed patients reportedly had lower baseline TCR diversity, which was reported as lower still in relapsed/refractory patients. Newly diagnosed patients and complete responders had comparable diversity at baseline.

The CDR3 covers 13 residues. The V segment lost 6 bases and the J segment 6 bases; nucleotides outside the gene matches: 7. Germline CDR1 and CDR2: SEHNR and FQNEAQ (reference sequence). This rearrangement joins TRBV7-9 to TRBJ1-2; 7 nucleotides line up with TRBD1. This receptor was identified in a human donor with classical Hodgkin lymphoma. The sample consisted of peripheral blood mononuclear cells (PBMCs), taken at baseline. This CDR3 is CASSSNQGDGYTF. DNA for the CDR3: TGTGCCAGCAGTTCGAATCAGGGGGATGGCTACACCTTC.